Listed here are 18 T cell receptor beta chains from one sample, sequenced in a study of shared T cell receptors in the human thymus. Clones were read by immunoSEQ multiplex PCR, and TCRdb kept only the in-frame ones, dropping some. The table lists about 660,000 clones, approximately 90% of them singletons. These sequences were also reported in another study, on human thymus T cells.

Sequenced input: thymocytes. The receptor source for this set is a boy younger than two with a congenital heart defect.

CDR3 region: CASSQGGVTRANYGYTF. The CDR3 DNA reads TGCGCCAGCAGCCAAGGGGGGGTAACAAGGGCTAACTATGGCTACACCTTC. V is TRBV4-3 and J is TRBJ1-2; perhaps TRBD1 as D (5 bases). V was clipped by 1 base and J by 0 bases, with 15 bases between them. This CDR3 contains 17 residues. CDR1 and CDR2 from the germline V gene are LGHNA and YSLEER.

The chain carries TRBV5-1 and TRBJ2-5, with D uncertain. Germline V gene data show CDR1 as SGHRS and CDR2 as YFSETQ. The CDR3 covers 13 residues. V was pared by 3 bases and J by 11 bases, with 17 bases between. CDR3 region: CASSSGRAAGQYF. CDR3 in DNA: TGCGCCAGCAGCTCCGGCCGCGCGGCTGGGCAGTACTTC.

The chain carries TRBV5-4 and TRBJ2-7, with 8 bases matching TRBD1. Germline CDR1 reads SGHNT; CDR2 reads YYREEE (reference sequence). This CDR3 is 15 amino acids long. Trimming took 2 bases from V and 4 from J; bases not matched to a gene: 8. CDR3 DNA: TGTGCCAGCAGCTTCCCGGGACAGGTCTATTACGAGCAGTACTTC. It codes for CASSFPGQVYYEQYF.

This rearrangement joins TRBV19 to TRBJ2-3; 9 bases fit TRBD2. There are 13 residues in the CDR3. The J segment lost 2 bases and the V segment lost 10 bases, leaving 4 bases of the junction unmatched. Germline V gene data show CDR1 as LNHDA and CDR2 as SQIVND (reference sequence). Here the CDR3 reads CATLAGSTDTQYF. Here the CDR3 DNA reads TGTGCCACCCTAGCGGGATCCACAGATACGCAGTATTTT.

This chain connects TRBV27 to TRBJ2-1, with unresolved D. The V gene lost 3 bases and the J gene lost 6 bases, with 18 bases spanning the gap. Per germline, CDR1 MNHEY and CDR2 SMNVEV (reference sequence). The CDR3 consists of 16 residues. The DNA of the CDR3 is TGTGCCAGCAGTTTGAGGCGGATAGCTAGGAGCAATGAGCAGTTCTTC. The encoded protein is CASSLRRIARSNEQFF.

The chain employs TRBV18 and TRBJ1-4, with D perhaps TRBD1 (5 bases). CDR3 length equals 16 residues. The germline V gene has CDR1 KGHSH and CDR2 LQKENI. V was pared by 4 bases and J by 6 bases, with 18 bases between. The CDR3 coding sequence is TGTGCCAGCTCACTCTATCTCGGAGGGGTCGATGAAAAACTGTTTTTT. This encodes CASSLYLGGVDEKLFF.

The chain uses TRBV2 and TRBJ2-1; 8 bases match TRBD2. The V gene's germline CDR1 is SNHLY and CDR2 FYNNEI. There are 17 residues in the CDR3. Trimming removed 0 bases from V and 8 bases from J; junction bases left unmatched: 12. The CDR3 DNA follows: TGTGCCAGCAGTGAAGCGCTTCGACTAGCGAGGTTCGATGAGCAGTTCTTC. Amino acid sequence: CASSEALRLARFDEQFF. Full variable domain (missing parts from reference TRBV2 and TRBJ2-1): EPEVTQTPSHQVTQMGQEVILRCVPISNHLYFYWYRQILGQKVEFLVSFYNNEISEKSEIFDDQFSVERPDGSNFTLKIRSTKLEDSAMYFCASSEALRLARFDEQFFGPGTRLTVL.

This clone was detected only once. This sequence joins TRBV9 and TRBJ2-7; 10 bases agree with TRBD1. J gave up 2 bases and V 3 bases, and 8 bases lay outside the gene matches. In germline, CDR1 is SGDLS, CDR2 YYNGEE. This CDR3 has 16 amino acids. CDR3 protein: CASSAWGTGVAYEQYF. DNA of the CDR3: TGTGCCAGCAGCGCCTGGGGGACAGGGGTAGCCTACGAGCAGTACTTC. The entire variable domain, with the rest obtained from reference TRBV9 and TRBJ2-7, is as follows: DSGVTQTPKHLITATGQRVTLRCSPRSGDLSVYWYQQSLDQGLQFLIQYYNGEERAKGNILERFSAQQFPDLHSELNLSSLELGDSALYFCASSAWGTGVAYEQYFGPGTRLTVT.

The chain has TRBV7-2 and TRBJ2-7; D possibly corresponds to TRBD2 (5 bases). V was pared by 5 bases and J by 3 bases, with 14 bases between. The CDR3 covers 14 residues. Germline CDR1 SGHTA, CDR2 FQGNSA. Here the CDR3 DNA reads TGTGCCAGCAGCCCCCCGGGGAGCCTCTACGAGCAGTACTTC. Protein: CASSPPGSLYEQYF.

This clone was seen once. The rearrangement joins TRBV7-6 to TRBJ1-1; 7 bases align to TRBD1. The CDR3 is 17 residues long. V lost 5 bases to trimming and J lost 5 bases; unmatched junction nucleotides: 17. Germline V gene sequence: CDR1 SGHVS, CDR2 FNYEAQ. CDR3 nucleotide sequence: TGTGCCAGCAGCCAGATTAAGTCAGGGGGAGTTGAGACTGAAGCTTTCTTT. Translating it yields CASSQIKSGGVETEAFF.

The V and J genes are TRBV7-9 and TRBJ2-1; tentative D call: TRBD2 (6 bases). The V end was cut by 5 bases, the J end by 9 bases, with 20 bases between. The CDR3 consists of 15 residues. The germline V gene encodes CDR1 SEHNR and CDR2 FQNEAQ (reference sequence). CDR3 DNA: TGTGCCAGCAGCACTATAGCGCCCCGGCGGGGTGAGCAGTTCTTC. It yields the protein CASSTIAPRRGEQFF. Variable domain in full (rest from reference TRBV7-9 and TRBJ2-1): DTGVSQNPRHKITKRGQNVTFRCDPISEHNRLYWYRQTLGQGPEFLTYFQNEAQLEKSRLLSDRFSAERPKGSFSTLEIQRTEQGDSAMYLCASSTIAPRRGEQFFGPGTRLTVL.

The sample holds one count of this clone. The chain links TRBV30 to TRBJ1-2; no reliable D call. The germline gives CDR1 GTSNPN, CDR2 SVGIG (reference sequence). V was clipped by 1 base and J by 4 bases, with 16 bases between them. The length of the CDR3 is 15 residues. The CDR3 is CAWSELEGLGYGYTF. As DNA, the CDR3 is TGTGCCTGGAGTGAGTTGGAGGGCCTTGGCTATGGCTACACCTTC.

This chain uses TRBV7-6 with TRBJ2-2, with 8 bases that match TRBD2. The germline V gene has CDR1 SGHVS and CDR2 FNYEAQ. Losses at the gene ends were 2 bases for V and 5 bases for J; bases not matched to a gene: 13. CDR3 size: 18 residues. The CDR3 loop is CASSLWSGGPEGTGELFF. The CDR3 DNA reads TGTGCCAGCAGCTTATGGTCGGGAGGGCCGGAGGGGACCGGGGAGCTGTTTTTT.

A single count supports this clone. The V gene is TRBV6-5, the J gene TRBJ2-7; 9 nucleotides agree with TRBD2. Germline CDR1 MNHEY, CDR2 SVGAGI. V shed 7 bases and J 6 bases; nucleotides not matched to a gene: 13. The CDR3 is 15 amino acids. The CDR3 region is CASKTSGTSFSEQYF. The CDR3 nucleotides are TGTGCCAGCAAGACATCCGGGACTAGCTTCTCCGAGCAGTACTTC.

This clone is a singleton in its sample. This sequence joins TRBV20-1 and TRBJ2-1; D is unresolved. The CDR3 runs 11 residues. Trimming shortened V by 5 bases and J by 9 bases, and 11 bases separated the two germline ends. CDR1 and CDR2 from the germline V gene are DFQATT and SNEGSKA (reference sequence). The CDR3 reads CSAGGASEQFF. The CDR3 bases are TGCAGTGCTGGCGGAGCTTCTGAGCAGTTCTTC.

The rearrangement uses TRBV7-9 and TRBJ2-7, with TRBD1 identical over 8 bases. The germline V gene has CDR1 SEHNR and CDR2 FQNEAQ (reference sequence). The CDR3 totals 13 residues. With 7 bases clipped from V and 2 bases from J, the junction kept 4 bases outside the gene matches. The CDR3 loop is CASTQGAAYEQYF. In nucleotides, the CDR3 is TGTGCCAGCACCCAGGGGGCAGCCTACGAGCAGTACTTC.

The chain employs TRBV19 and TRBJ2-1, with a weak D call TRBD1 (6 bases). The CDR3 has 17 residues. V gave up 5 bases and J gave up 5 bases, with 22 bases separating them. Per the germline V gene, CDR1 is LNHDA and CDR2 is SQIVND (reference sequence). The CDR3 DNA reads as TGTGCCAGTAGTCCGCCCCGACAGGCTAAGATGGACAATGAGCAGTTCTTC. Translated, it gives CASSPPRQAKMDNEQFF.

The chain recombines TRBV30 with TRBJ2-1; 7 nucleotides match TRBD2. V gave up 4 bases and J gave up 7 bases; unmatched junction bases: 4. Germline V gene sequence: CDR1 GTSNPN, CDR2 SVGIG (reference sequence). This CDR3 has 12 amino acids. As DNA, the CDR3 is TGTGCCTGGATAGCGGGTTGGAATGAGCAGTTCTTC. Amino acid sequence: CAWIAGWNEQFF.